These 5 T cell receptor beta chains came from one sample sequenced in a study of OX40 agonist ivuxolimab in advanced cancers. Clones were read by immunoSEQ multiplex PCR, and TCRdb kept only the in-frame ones, dropping some. The repertoire holds more than 100,000 clones, with 75% to 90% as singletons. The sample consisted of CD4+ or CD8+ T cells sorted from blood, taken in a trial of the OX40 agonist ivuxolimab. These receptors all stem from an adult with an advanced solid tumor such as melanoma, head and neck, liver or kidney cancer.

The V call is TRBV5-1, the J call TRBJ2-2, with TRBD2 matching 13 bases. Trimming cost V 6 bases and J 5 bases; bases outside gene matches: 7. The germline gives CDR1 SGHRS, CDR2 YFSETQ. This CDR3 is 16 amino acids long. The CDR3 loop is CASTKTSGGSTGELFF. CDR3 nucleotides: TGCGCCAGCACCAAGACTAGCGGGGGGTCAACCGGGGAGCTGTTTTTT.

The chain combines TRBV6-1 with TRBJ2-5, with no clear D. The CDR3 is 15 amino acids. Germline V gene sequence: CDR1 MNHNS, CDR2 SASEGT. With 6 bases removed from V and 2 bases from J, the gap between germline ends came to 16 bases. The CDR3 protein is CASSWMGQLQETQYF. The CDR3 DNA follows: TGTGCCAGCAGCTGGATGGGCCAGCTACAAGAGACCCAGTACTTC.

The chain carries TRBV29-1 and TRBJ2-5, with unresolved D. The CDR3 has 14 amino acids. The germline V and J ends were trimmed by 4 bases and 2 bases, with 14 bases remaining between them. In germline, CDR1 is SQVTM, CDR2 ANQGSEA. CDR3 coding DNA: TGCAGCGTTGCCCCGAATGGCCGGCAAGAGACCCAGTACTTC. This gives the protein CSVAPNGRQETQYF. Based on the CDR3 plus reference TRBV29-1 and TRBJ2-5, the full variable domain is SAVISQKPSRDICQRGTSLTIQCQVDSQVTMMFWYRQQPGQSLTLIATANQGSEATYESGFVIDKFPISRPNLTFSTLTVSNMSPEDSSIYLCSVAPNGRQETQYFGPGTRLLVL.

This CDR3 reads CASSSLAKNIQYF. The CDR3 nucleotides are TGTGCCAGTAGTAGTCTAGCCAAAAACATTCAGTACTTC. V usage is TRBV19 and J usage is TRBJ2-4; D is ambiguous. Germline V gene sequence: CDR1 LNHDA, CDR2 SQIVND (reference sequence). This CDR3 is built from 13 residues. Trimming cost V 4 bases and J 0 bases, with 4 bases left between them. Filled out from reference TRBV19 and TRBJ2-4, the complete variable domain reads DGGITQSPKYLFRKEGQNVTLSCEQNLNHDAMYWYRQDPGQGLRLIYYSQIVNDFQKGDIAEGYSVSREKKESFPLTVTSAQKNPTAFYLCASSSLAKNIQYFGAGTRLSVL.

The chain has TRBV7-9 and TRBJ1-2, with TRBD1 matching over 8 bases. Germline-derived CDR1 and CDR2 are SEHNR and FQNEAQ (reference sequence). The CDR3 has 13 residues. V trimming: 5 bases; J trimming: 6 bases; junction bases outside the gene matches: 5. The CDR3 protein is CASSPQGADGYTF. In DNA form, the CDR3 reads TGTGCCAGCAGCCCTCAGGGGGCGGATGGCTACACCTTC.